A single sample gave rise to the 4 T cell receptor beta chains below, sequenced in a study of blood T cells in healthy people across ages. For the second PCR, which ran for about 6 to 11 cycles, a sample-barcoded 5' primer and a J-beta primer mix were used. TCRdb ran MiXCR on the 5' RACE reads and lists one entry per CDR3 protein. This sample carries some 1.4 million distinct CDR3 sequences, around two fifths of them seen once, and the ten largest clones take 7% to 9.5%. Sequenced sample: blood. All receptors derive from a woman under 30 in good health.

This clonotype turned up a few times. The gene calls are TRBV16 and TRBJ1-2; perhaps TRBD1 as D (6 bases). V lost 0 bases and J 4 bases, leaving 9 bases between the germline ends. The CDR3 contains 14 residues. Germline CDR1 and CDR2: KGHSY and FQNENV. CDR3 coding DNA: TGTGCCAGCAGCCAATCGCGGGGGCCCTATGGCTACACCTTC. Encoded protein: CASSQSRGPYGYTF.

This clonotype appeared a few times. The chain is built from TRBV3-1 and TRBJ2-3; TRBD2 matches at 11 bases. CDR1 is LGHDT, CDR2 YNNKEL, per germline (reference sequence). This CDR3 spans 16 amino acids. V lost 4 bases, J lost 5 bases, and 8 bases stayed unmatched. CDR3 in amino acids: CASSPGLAEPIDTQYF. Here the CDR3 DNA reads TGTGCCAGCAGCCCGGGACTAGCGGAGCCGATAGATACGCAGTATTTT.

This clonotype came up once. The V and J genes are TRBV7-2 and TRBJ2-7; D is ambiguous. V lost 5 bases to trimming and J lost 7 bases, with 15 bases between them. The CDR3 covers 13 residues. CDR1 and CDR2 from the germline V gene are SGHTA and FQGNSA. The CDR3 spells CASSPYGYNEQYF. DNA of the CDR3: TGTGCCAGCAGCCCTTACGGGTACAATGAGCAGTACTTC.

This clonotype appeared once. CDR3 sequence reads: CASSVGPGVEYNEQFF. The DNA of the CDR3 is TGTGCCAGCAGCGTAGGGCCAGGGGTGGAATACAATGAGCAGTTCTTC. The V gene is TRBV9, the J gene TRBJ2-1, with D maybe TRBD1 (6 bases). CDR3 size: 16 residues. Trimming pared 0 bases from V and 4 bases from J, leaving 14 bases between. Germline lookup yields CDR1 SGDLS and CDR2 YYNGEE.